This entry lists 5 T cell receptor beta chains sequenced from one sample in a study of cytomegalovirus exposure and HLA in healthy donors. 60 Vbeta and 13 Jbeta primers were used in PCR. Clones were read by immunoSEQ multiplex PCR, and TCRdb kept only the in-frame ones, dropping some. In the table there are around 79,000 clones, 65% to 85% of which are singletons. The source material was PBMCs. These receptors came from a woman aged 40-49 years in good health and CMV-seropositive.

The V and J genes are TRBV6-5 and TRBJ2-5; 8 nucleotides match TRBD2. CDR1 is MNHEY, CDR2 SVGAGI, per germline. After removal of 6 bases from V and 3 bases from J, the junction contained 3 bases not matched to a gene. CDR3 length: 13 residues. The CDR3 loop is CASRSGGEETQYF. CDR3 in DNA: TGTGCCAGCAGATCGGGGGGGGAAGAGACCCAGTACTTC.

This clone rates as medium-sized. V usage is TRBV6-8 and J usage is TRBJ1-1; TRBD1 matches 8 bases. Germline lookup yields CDR1 MNHGY and CDR2 SAAAGT. V gave up 11 bases and J gave up 1 base; unmatched junction bases: 6. The CDR3 is 13 amino acids. The CDR3 loop reads CAGPGQANTEAFF. CDR3 sequence (DNA): TGTGCCGGCCCGGGACAGGCGAACACTGAAGCTTTCTTT.

This clone has a handful of counts. This chain connects TRBV2 to TRBJ1-5, with TRBD1 as a possible D gene (5 bases). The CDR3 loop spans 15 amino acids. Germline V gives CDR1 SNHLY, CDR2 FYNNEI. Trimming shortened V by 6 bases and J by 4 bases, and 16 bases separated the two germline ends. CDR3 coding DNA: TGTGCCAGCAGGAGGACAAATGCTGCGAATCAGCCCCAGCATTTT. This sequence encodes CASRRTNAANQPQHF.

The table lists this clone with a count of one. This chain uses TRBV5-1 with TRBJ2-5, with 7 positions matching TRBD1. There are 15 residues in the CDR3. V trimming: 0 bases; J trimming: 4 bases; junction bases outside the gene matches: 6. Germline V gives CDR1 SGHRS, CDR2 YFSETQ. The CDR3: CASSLGQGVRETQYF. The CDR3 region has the DNA TGCGCCAGCAGCTTGGGTCAGGGGGTTCGAGAGACCCAGTACTTC.

This clone appeared a single time. The chain is built from TRBV2 and TRBJ1-2; 8 bases are a match to TRBD1. The CDR3 spans 15 residues. The J segment lost 4 bases and the V segment lost 6 bases, leaving 10 bases of the junction unmatched. Germline V gene lookup returns CDR1 SNHLY and CDR2 FYNNEI. This chain's CDR3 is CASSLGQGVIYGYTF. As DNA, the CDR3 is TGTGCCAGCAGCCTCGGACAGGGTGTTATCTATGGCTACACCTTC.